The source of this TCR beta chain is a study of metastatic and nonmetastatic thyroid tumors. On the study more broadly: Comparative analysis of repertoires was undertaken across blood and tumor or nodule tissue obtained from malignant and benign thyroid patients.

The V gene's germline CDR1 is SGHTA and CDR2 FQGNSA. This CDR3 spans 14 amino acids. The V end lost 0 bases, the J end lost 4 bases, and 6 bases lay between the germline ends. Study-level points and caveats: TCR beta diversity was reportedly significantly higher in malignant thyroid tumors than benign nodules, in blood and tumor.

About this clone itself: The antigen is unknown.

Methods used by the authors: For papillary thyroid cancer, a distant-metastasis classifier was constructed from CDR3 differences observed across clinicopathological groups. TCRdb recomputed clones from the PCR reads via MiXCR. Here the V and J calls rest on TCRdb's processing, not on the authors' analysis. This table holds fewer than 45,000 clones, around 21% found once. Thyroid surgery took place with no prior treatment in any patient. Sequencing was done on a sample of blood. V gene TRBV7-2 combines with J gene TRBJ2-2; no definite D call. The clonotype was recovered from a female donor with papillary thyroid cancer or a benign thyroid nodule (not recorded which). Some clones in this sample may be carry-over from other donors' samples. CDR3 region: CASSLALSTGELFF. CDR3 sequence (DNA): TGTGCCAGCAGCTTAGCATTGTCCACCGGGGAGCTGTTTTTT. Full variable domain (outside the CDR3, taken from reference TRBV7-2 and TRBJ2-2): GAGVSQSPSNKVTEKGKDVELRCDPISGHTALYWYRQSLGQGLEFLIYFQGNSAPDKSGLPSDRFSAERTGGSVSTLTIQRTQQEDSAVYLCASSLALSTGELFFGEGSRLTVL.